This TCR beta chain was observed in a study of T-cell reconstitution after alpha-beta-depleted transplantation in children. Only a few counts were recorded for this clonotype. Unique molecular identifiers featured in how the TCRbeta library was prepared. MiXCR, run by TCRdb on the PCR reads, gives a single entry per CDR3 protein. Among about 240,000 distinct CDR3 sequences listed, roughly a quarter were seen once. After removal of 7 bases from V and 3 bases from J, the junction contained 4 bases not matched to a gene. CDR3 length equals 13 residues. From germline, CDR1 is MNHEY and CDR2 SMNVEV (reference sequence).

The chain links TRBV27 to TRBJ2-7, with TRBD1 matching 9 bases. The clonotype originates from a girl aged 2 to 10 with Fanconi anemia, due to receive a stem cell transplant. The source material was PBMCs, sampled before TCRalphabeta/CD19-depleted stem cell transplant. The CDR3 nucleotides are TGTGCCAGCACAGGACAGGGGCGCTACGAGCAGTACTTC. The encoded protein is CASTGQGRYEQYF.